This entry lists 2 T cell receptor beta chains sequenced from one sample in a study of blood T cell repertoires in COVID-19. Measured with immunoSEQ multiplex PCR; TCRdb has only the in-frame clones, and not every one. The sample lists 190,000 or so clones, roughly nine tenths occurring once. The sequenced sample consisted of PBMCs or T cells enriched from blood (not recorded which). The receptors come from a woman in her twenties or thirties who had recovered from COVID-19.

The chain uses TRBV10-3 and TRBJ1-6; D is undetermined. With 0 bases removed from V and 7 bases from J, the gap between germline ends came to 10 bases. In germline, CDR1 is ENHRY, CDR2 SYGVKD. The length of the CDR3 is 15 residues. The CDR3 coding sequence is TGTGCCATCAGTGAGTCAGCGACTGACAATTCACCCCTCCACTTT. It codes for CAISESATDNSPLHF.

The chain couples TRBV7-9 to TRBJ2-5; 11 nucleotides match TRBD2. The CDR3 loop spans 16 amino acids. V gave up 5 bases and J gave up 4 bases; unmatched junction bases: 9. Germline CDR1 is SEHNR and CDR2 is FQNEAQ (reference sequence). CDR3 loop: CASSTRLAGGRETQYF. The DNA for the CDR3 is TGTGCCAGCAGCACCAGATTAGCGGGAGGGCGAGAGACCCAGTACTTC.